This T cell receptor (beta chain) was captured by sequencing in a study of T-cell reconstitution after alpha-beta-depleted transplantation in children. Library preparation (for TCRbeta) was performed with unique molecular identifiers. TCRdb reanalysed the PCR reads using MiXCR and keeps one entry per CDR3 protein. Of around 200,000 distinct CDR3 sequences listed, approximately 9% are singletons. This clonotype was counted a few times. Germline lookup yields CDR1 SGHTA and CDR2 FQGNSA. Trimming cost V 1 base and J 2 bases, with 7 bases left between them. This CDR3 contains 14 residues. V gene TRBV7-2 combines with J gene TRBJ2-3; no definite D call. The material sequenced was PBMCs from the stem cell graft donor, taken from the stem cell graft. The receptor comes from a human donor who donated a stem cell graft to a child with acute lymphoblastic leukemia. CDR3 nucleotide sequence: TGTGCCAGCAGCTTAGTTCCTATCACAGATACGCAGTATTTT. Its translation is CASSLVPITDTQYF.